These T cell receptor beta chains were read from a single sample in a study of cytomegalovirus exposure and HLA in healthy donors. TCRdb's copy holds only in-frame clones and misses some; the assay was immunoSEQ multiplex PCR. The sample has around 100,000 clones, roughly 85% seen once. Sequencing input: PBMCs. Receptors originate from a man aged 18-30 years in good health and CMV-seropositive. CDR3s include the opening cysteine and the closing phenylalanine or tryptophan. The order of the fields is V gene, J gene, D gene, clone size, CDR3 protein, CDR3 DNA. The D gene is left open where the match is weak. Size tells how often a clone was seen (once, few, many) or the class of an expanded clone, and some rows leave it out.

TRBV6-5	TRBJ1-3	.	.	CASSYSRGGAGNTIYF	TGTGCCAGCAGTTACTCGAGGGGGGGCGCGGGAAACACCATATATTTT
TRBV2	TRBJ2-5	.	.	CASSASSGARGTGRETQYF	TGTGCCAGCAGCGCCTCCTCGGGCGCCCGGGGTACGGGAAGGGAGACCCAGTACTTC
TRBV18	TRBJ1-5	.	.	CASSRRHDEPQHF	TGTGCCAGCTCACGCCGACACGACGAGCCCCAGCATTTT
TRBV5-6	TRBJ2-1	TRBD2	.	CASSLLATSGSNTYNEQFF	TGTGCCAGCAGCTTGTTGGCGACTAGCGGGAGTAACACCTACAATGAGCAGTTCTTC
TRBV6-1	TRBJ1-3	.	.	CASSEQGRDTIYF	TGTGCCAGCAGTGAGCAGGGAAGAGACACCATATATTTT
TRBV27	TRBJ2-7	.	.	CASSPLGEVRYEQYF	TGTGCCAGCAGTCCCTTGGGGGAGGTACGCTACGAGCAGTACTTC
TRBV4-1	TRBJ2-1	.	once	CASSQEVGLGYNEQFF	TGCGCCAGCAGCCAAGAGGTCGGACTCGGCTACAATGAGCAGTTCTTC
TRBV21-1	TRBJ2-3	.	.	CTGGLGTQYF	TGCACCGGAGGGCTGGGAACGCAGTATTTT
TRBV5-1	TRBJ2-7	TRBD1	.	CASSPRDRGPMPYYEQYF	TGCGCCAGCAGCCCCCGGGACAGGGGGCCCATGCCGTACTACGAGCAGTACTTC
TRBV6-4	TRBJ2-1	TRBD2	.	CASSESGLAGSNEQFF	TGTGCCAGCAGTGAATCAGGGCTAGCGGGAAGCAATGAGCAGTTCTTC
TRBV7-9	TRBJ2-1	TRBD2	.	CARLLAGVGEQFF	TGTGCCAGATTACTAGCGGGAGTAGGTGAGCAGTTCTTC
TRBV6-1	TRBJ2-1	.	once	CASSEGGGSYNEQFF	TGTGCCAGCAGTGAAGGGGGAGGCTCCTACAATGAGCAGTTCTTC
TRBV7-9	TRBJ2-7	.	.	CASSSFGDNSYEQYF	TGTGCCAGCAGCTCTTTCGGGGACAACTCCTACGAGCAGTACTTC
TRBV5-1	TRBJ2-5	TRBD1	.	CASSTQGAQETQYF	TGCGCCAGCAGCACACAGGGGGCCCAAGAGACCCAGTACTTC
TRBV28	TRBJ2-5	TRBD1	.	CASSRTGQETQYF	TGTGCCAGCAGCCGGACAGGGCAAGAGACCCAGTACTTC
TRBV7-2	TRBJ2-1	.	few	CASSGEGYAYNEQFF	TGTGCCAGCAGCGGAGAGGGCTATGCTTACAATGAGCAGTTCTTC
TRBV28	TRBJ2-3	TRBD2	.	CASSSSGTLSDTQYF	TGTGCCAGCAGTTCTAGCGGGACCCTTTCAGATACGCAGTATTTT
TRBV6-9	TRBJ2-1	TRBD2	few	CASSDWGGNEQFF	TGTGCCAGCAGTGATTGGGGAGGGAATGAGCAGTTCTTC
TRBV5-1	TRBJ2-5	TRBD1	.	CASSLYRGMETQYF	TGCGCCAGCAGCTTGTACAGGGGAATGGAGACCCAGTACTTC
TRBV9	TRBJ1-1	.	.	CASSAGEARTEAFF	TGTGCCAGCAGCGCCGGGGAGGCGCGGACTGAAGCTTTCTTT
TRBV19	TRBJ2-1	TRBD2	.	CASGAGGAFNEQFF	TGTGCCAGTGGGGCGGGAGGGGCTTTCAATGAGCAGTTCTTC
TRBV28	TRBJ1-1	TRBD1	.	CASSLVKGAHMNTEAFF	TGTGCCAGCAGTTTAGTGAAGGGGGCGCATATGAACACTGAAGCTTTCTTT
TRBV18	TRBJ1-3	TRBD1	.	CASSTDRGGNTIYF	TGTGCCAGCTCGACGGACAGGGGCGGAAACACCATATATTTT
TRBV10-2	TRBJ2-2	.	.	CASRSNRETGELFF	TGCGCCAGCAGAAGTAACAGGGAGACCGGGGAGCTGTTTTTT
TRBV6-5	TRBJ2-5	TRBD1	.	CASSWTGETQYF	TGTGCCAGCAGCTGGACAGGAGAGACCCAGTACTTC
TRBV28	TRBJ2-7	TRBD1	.	CASTPSGTGGFEQYF	TGTGCCAGCACGCCCTCCGGGACAGGGGGATTTGAGCAGTACTTC
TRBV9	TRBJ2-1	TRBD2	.	CASSVVAGGGNEQFF	TGTGCCAGCAGCGTAGTCGCGGGAGGAGGGAATGAGCAGTTCTTC
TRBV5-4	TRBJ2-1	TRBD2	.	CASSFRTSGRNEQFF	TGTGCCAGCAGCTTTAGGACTAGCGGGAGGAATGAGCAGTTCTTC
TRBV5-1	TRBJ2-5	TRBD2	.	CASSLGLAGPQETQYF	TGCGCCAGCAGCCTCGGACTAGCGGGACCCCAAGAGACCCAGTACTTC
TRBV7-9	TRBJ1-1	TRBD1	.	CASSYTGEVAFF	TGTGCCAGCAGCTACACAGGGGAGGTAGCTTTCTTT
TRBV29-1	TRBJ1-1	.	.	CSAAVGGNTEAFF	TGCAGCGCCGCGGTCGGGGGGAACACTGAAGCTTTCTTT
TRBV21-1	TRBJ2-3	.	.	CASSKVRHRSTDTQYF	TGTGCCAGCAGCAAAGTCCGACACAGAAGCACAGATACGCAGTATTTT
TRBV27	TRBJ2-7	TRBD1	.	CASSQGAAYEQYF	TGTGCCAGCAGTCAGGGGGCGGCCTACGAGCAGTACTTC
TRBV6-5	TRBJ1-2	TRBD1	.	CASSSDRGEGYTF	TGTGCCAGCAGCTCCGACAGGGGAGAAGGCTACACCTTC
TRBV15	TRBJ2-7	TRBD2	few	CATSRRGGTSGYEQYF	TGTGCCACCAGCAGAAGAGGGGGGACTAGCGGGTACGAGCAGTACTTC
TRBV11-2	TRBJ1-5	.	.	CASSLSQGPNQPQHF	TGTGCCAGCAGCTTAAGCCAGGGTCCCAATCAGCCCCAGCATTTT
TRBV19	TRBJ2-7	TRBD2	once	CASSISRTSSYEQYF	TGTGCCAGTAGTATAAGTCGGACTAGCAGTTACGAGCAGTACTTC
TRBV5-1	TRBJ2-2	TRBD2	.	CASSAVLADGSTGELFF	TGCGCCAGCAGCGCGGTTCTAGCGGACGGTAGTACCGGGGAGCTGTTTTTT
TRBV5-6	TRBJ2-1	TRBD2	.	CASSLIPSGSLSEQFF	TGTGCCAGCAGCTTGATCCCTAGCGGGAGTCTGTCTGAGCAGTTCTTC